Presented here are 13 T cell receptor beta chains from one specimen sequenced in a study of technical replicates of blood from several donors (dated by TCRdb to 2017 to 2019). Library prep was done by the immunoSEQ multiplex PCR assay. TCRdb stores this immuneACCESS table with in-frame sequences only. Part of the clones is absent; in the studies checked, under half of the shortfall reflects unresolved V genes, and no reason is known for the rest. A total of 70,000 or so clones appear in this sample, 95% to 98% of them only once. The ten largest clonotypes hold around 0.22% of the sample. The sample comprised T cells isolated from PBMCs. These receptors were obtained from a human donor in good health.

This sequence joins TRBV12-5 and TRBJ2-5; D possibly corresponds to TRBD2 (6 bases). Germline CDR1 and CDR2: LGHNT and FRNRAP. Trimming took 2 bases from V and 5 from J, leaving 18 bases between them. CDR3 length equals 16 residues. The CDR3 protein is CASGLPWDREMETQYF. CDR3 nucleotides: TGTGCTAGTGGTTTGCCCTGGGACCGGGAGATGGAGACCCAGTACTTC.

This rearrangement joins TRBV6-6 to TRBJ2-2; D is perhaps TRBD1 (5 bases). Germline-derived CDR1 and CDR2 are MNHNY and SVGAGI (reference sequence). V was shortened by 6 bases and J by 8 bases, with 13 bases between the two germline ends. The CDR3 is 13 residues long. In DNA, the CDR3 is TGTGCCAGCAGAGGCAGGGCTCCGGGGGAGCTGTTTTTT. As protein: CASRGRAPGELFF.

The CDR3 DNA is TGTGCCAGTAGTATGGAGGGGACAGCGAACACCGGGGAGCTGTTTTTT. Translating gives CASSMEGTANTGELFF. The rearrangement links TRBV19 to TRBJ2-2, with D perhaps TRBD1 (7 bases). This CDR3 has 16 amino acids. Germline assignment: CDR1 LNHDA and CDR2 SQIVND (reference sequence). The V end was cut by 3 bases, the J end by 0 bases, with 11 bases between.

V gene TRBV6-5 combines with J gene TRBJ2-7; 8 positions agree with TRBD1. The CDR3 runs to 14 residues. Per the germline V gene, CDR1 is MNHEY and CDR2 is SVGAGI. The V segment lost 8 bases and the J segment 3 bases; nucleotides outside the gene matches: 9. The CDR3 loop reads CASALGTGLYEQYF. CDR3 DNA sequence: TGTGCCAGCGCCTTGGGGACAGGTCTCTACGAGCAGTACTTC.

The chain uses TRBV4-3 and TRBJ2-7; a weak D match, TRBD1 (6 bases). Germline lookup yields CDR1 LGHNA and CDR2 YSLEER. The CDR3 totals 16 residues. The V end was cut by 0 bases, the J end by 1 base, with 13 bases between. CDR3: CASSQDPAGESYEQYF. For the CDR3, the DNA is TGCGCCAGCAGCCAAGATCCGGCAGGGGAATCCTACGAGCAGTACTTC.

The chain links TRBV27 to TRBJ1-5; 7 nucleotides align to TRBD1. Losses at the gene ends were 2 bases for V and 0 bases for J; bases not matched to a gene: 7. The CDR3 totals 17 residues. Germline loops: CDR1 MNHEY, CDR2 SMNVEV (reference sequence). The DNA of the CDR3 is TGTGCCAGCAGTTTAACAGGGGCGAACAATAGCAATCAGCCCCAGCATTTT. This translates into CASSLTGANNSNQPQHF.

The chain carries TRBV5-1 and TRBJ2-7; TRBD2 might be the D (5 bases). Trimming removed 4 bases from V and 2 bases from J, with 10 bases in between. Germline V gene sequence: CDR1 SGHRS, CDR2 YFSETQ. The CDR3 totals 13 residues. As DNA, the CDR3 is TGCGCCAGCAGCGCGACTATGCCCTACGAGCAGTACTTC. Residues: CASSATMPYEQYF. Variable domain in full (rest from reference TRBV5-1 and TRBJ2-7): KAGVTQTPRYLIKTRGQQVTLSCSPISGHRSVSWYQQTPGQGLQFLFEYFSETQRNKGNFPGRFSGRQFSNSRSEMNVSTLELGDSALYLCASSATMPYEQYFGPGTRLTVT.

The J gene is TRBJ2-1, the V gene TRBV27, with 7 bases matching TRBD1. Germline values: CDR1 MNHEY, CDR2 SMNVEV (reference sequence). Losses at the gene ends were 6 bases for V and 2 bases for J; bases not matched to a gene: 4. The CDR3 length is 14 residues. Written as DNA, the CDR3 is TGTGCCAGCAGACAGGGGTCCGCCTACAATGAGCAGTTCTTC. Its protein is CASRQGSAYNEQFF.

The rearrangement uses TRBV30 and TRBJ1-1; a possible D gene is TRBD1 (5 bases). Per germline, CDR1 GTSNPN and CDR2 SVGIG (reference sequence). V lost 4 bases, J lost 7 bases, and 10 bases lay in between. The CDR3 has 11 residues. As DNA, the CDR3 is TGTGCCTGGACTCAGGGTGGTGAAGCTTTCTTT. This sequence encodes CAWTQGGEAFF.

The chain employs TRBV6-6 and TRBJ1-5; D ambiguous. Looked up from germline, CDR1 is MNHNY and CDR2 is SVGAGI (reference sequence). The V end was cut by 2 bases, the J end by 0 bases, with 11 bases between. This CDR3 spans 16 amino acids. CDR3 region: CASSYGQVYSNQPQHF. The DNA for the CDR3 is TGTGCCAGCAGTTACGGTCAGGTTTATAGCAATCAGCCCCAGCATTTT.

The chain has TRBV29-1 and TRBJ1-1; 7 bases fit TRBD1. The CDR3 has 13 amino acids. Germline assignment: CDR1 SQVTM and CDR2 ANQGSEA. J lost 2 bases, V lost 3 bases, and 3 bases had no gene match. The chain's CDR3 is CSVEGTVNTEAFF. Written as DNA, the CDR3 is TGCAGCGTTGAGGGGACAGTAAACACTGAAGCTTTCTTT.

J is TRBJ1-1 and V is TRBV30; D ambiguous. Germline V lookup: CDR1 GTSNPN, CDR2 SVGIG (reference sequence). This CDR3 spans 12 amino acids. The V and J ends lost 4 bases and 0 bases respectively, with 6 bases between them. The CDR3 is CAWTDMNTEAFF. CDR3 DNA sequence: TGTGCCTGGACTGACATGAACACTGAAGCTTTCTTT.

V usage is TRBV10-1 and J usage is TRBJ2-2; D unresolved. CDR3 length equals 15 residues. Germline V gives CDR1 WNHNN, CDR2 SYGVQD (reference sequence). Trimming removed 0 bases from V and 5 bases from J, with 10 bases in between. CDR3 bases: TGCGCCAGCAGTGAGTCGCTGAGCCCTACCGGGGAGCTGTTTTTT. Protein sequence: CASSESLSPTGELFF.